This T cell receptor beta chain is from a study of CD8 T cells in ankylosing spondylitis listed by TCRdb under 2017. Background on the whole study: To find TCR variants linked to disease, the study profiled T cell receptor beta repertoires in ankylosing spondylitis patients and healthy donors. In total, the full study cohort was made up of 108 healthy donors and about two dozen ankylosing spondylitis patients. Peripheral blood was sampled, and synovial fluid was also collected from ankylosing spondylitis patients. What the study reported, not specific to this receptor: Some of the motif variants had been reported before in the synovial fluid and blood of reactive arthritis patients, a finding that suggests common disease-initiation mechanisms. According to the report, matched synovial fluid samples from ankylosing spondylitis patients were significantly enriched for the disease-linked clones. A TCR beta motif of roughly 8 highly homologous amino acid variants appeared characteristic of blood from ankylosing spondylitis patients. A CD8+ phenotype was shown by the disease-linked clones, which were found at relatively low frequencies in peripheral blood.

TCRdb shows the sequencer as Illumina HiSeq 2500. Quantitative 5'-RACE with molecular barcodes was used to prepare TCR beta libraries. As for how the authors treated the data: A new computational method, built on a probabilistic model of VDJ rearrangement, was used to identify disease-linked TCR variants. TCRdb cleaned the public reads at Q25 with fastp, built clones with MiXCR and kept in-frame beta chains. Rows matching on CDR3 protein sequence are summarized as one entry with the most common DNA and genes. In this record, the V and J calls reflect TCRdb's handling and not the investigators' own analysis. The sample table contains roughly 370,000 distinct CDR3 sequences; only one count was recorded for approximately 20% of them. 15% to 20% of the sample belongs to the ten largest clones. Including the terminal cysteine and phenylalanine, the CDR3 comprises 16 residues. Only CDR3 DNA is held: 48 bases, read in frame from base 1. In the germline V gene, CDR1 corresponds to SGHAT and CDR2 to FQNNGV. V gives up 7 bases and J gives up 2 bases, and the segment between their germline ends measures 21 bases.

For this clonotype: No cognate antigen has been identified for it. Base-call qualities are not available, and no considerably larger clone is one nucleotide away.

Sequenced sample: blood, either unsorted or a sorted T cell fraction (not recorded which). This TCR was recovered from a male donor with ankylosing spondylitis. This chain joins TRBV11-2 to TRBJ2-7; the D gene is perhaps TRBD2, from 5 matching bases. The nucleotide sequence reads TGTGCCAGCACCAAAGGACCGGGATTGCCTCCCTACGAGCAGTACTTC. It specifies CASTKGPGLPPYEQYF.